The rows below give T cell receptor beta chains drawn from one sample of a study of blood T cell repertoires in COVID-19. TCRdb keeps only in-frame clones here, not all; method: immunoSEQ multiplex PCR. The sample has about 240,000 clones; about four fifths are singletons. The material sequenced was peripheral blood. These receptors were collected from a man aged 45-60 years with acute or convalescent COVID-19. Both conserved end residues are part of each CDR3. The order of the fields is D gene, V gene, J gene, clone size, CDR3 protein, CDR3 DNA. The D gene is left open where the match is weak. Clone size appears in some rows only: once, few, many, or a class for an expanded clone.

d_gene: TRBD1; v_gene: TRBV5-1; j_gene: TRBJ2-7; abundance: -; CDR3aa: CASSLGGQGAREQYF; CDR3nt: TGCGCCAGCAGCTTGGGGGGACAGGGGGCGCGAGAGCAGTACTTC
d_gene: TRBD1; v_gene: TRBV14; j_gene: TRBJ1-6; abundance: few; CDR3aa: CASSQFQGASSPLHF; CDR3nt: TGTGCCAGCAGCCAATTTCAGGGGGCGTCTTCACCCCTCCACTTT
d_gene: -; v_gene: TRBV2; j_gene: TRBJ1-5; abundance: many; CDR3aa: CASSESGGHQPQHF; CDR3nt: TGTGCCAGCAGTGAAAGCGGGGGCCATCAGCCCCAGCATTTT
d_gene: -; v_gene: TRBV5-1; j_gene: TRBJ2-7; abundance: -; CDR3aa: CASKPPGQGGYEQYF; CDR3nt: TGCGCCAGCAAACCTCCAGGGCAGGGCGGCTACGAGCAGTACTTC
d_gene: -; v_gene: TRBV6-5; j_gene: TRBJ2-3; abundance: -; CDR3aa: CASRKKGGSTDTQYF; CDR3nt: TGTGCCAGCAGAAAAAAAGGGGGTAGCACAGATACGCAGTATTTT
d_gene: -; v_gene: TRBV6-5; j_gene: TRBJ1-1; abundance: -; CDR3aa: CASSYSIVRTEAFF; CDR3nt: TGTGCCAGCAGTTACTCGATAGTCCGGACAGAAGCTTTCTTT
d_gene: TRBD1; v_gene: TRBV2; j_gene: TRBJ1-2; abundance: -; CDR3aa: CASSEQVTGIYGYTF; CDR3nt: TGTGCCAGCAGTGAGCAAGTGACAGGGATCTATGGCTACACCTTC
d_gene: -; v_gene: TRBV30; j_gene: TRBJ2-3; abundance: once; CDR3aa: CAWSVEGGTDTQYF; CDR3nt: TGTGCCTGGAGTGTGGAGGGGGGGACAGATACGCAGTATTTT
d_gene: TRBD1; v_gene: TRBV28; j_gene: TRBJ2-6; abundance: -; CDR3aa: CASSPTGIPSGANVLTF; CDR3nt: TGTGCCAGCAGTCCGACAGGGATCCCTTCTGGGGCCAACGTCCTGACTTTC
d_gene: -; v_gene: TRBV6-5; j_gene: TRBJ2-7; abundance: -; CDR3aa: CASSYSFGSSYEQYF; CDR3nt: TGTGCCAGCAGTTACTCGTTTGGGAGCTCCTACGAGCAGTACTTC
d_gene: TRBD1; v_gene: TRBV6-5; j_gene: TRBJ2-2; abundance: -; CDR3aa: CASRRTGGLAGELFF; CDR3nt: TGTGCCAGCAGAAGGACAGGGGGCTTGGCCGGGGAGCTGTTTTTT
d_gene: TRBD1; v_gene: TRBV28; j_gene: TRBJ1-1; abundance: -; CDR3aa: CASSPGQGHTEAFF; CDR3nt: TGTGCCAGCAGTCCCGGACAGGGTCACACTGAAGCTTTCTTT
d_gene: TRBD1; v_gene: TRBV4-2; j_gene: TRBJ1-6; abundance: -; CDR3aa: CASSGTGGQSPLHF; CDR3nt: TGTGCCAGCAGCGGGACAGGGGGCCAATCACCCCTCCACTTT
d_gene: -; v_gene: TRBV10-3; j_gene: TRBJ2-3; abundance: -; CDR3aa: CAISGAPWAQYF; CDR3nt: TGTGCCATCAGTGGGGCTCCTTGGGCGCAGTATTTT
d_gene: -; v_gene: TRBV6-5; j_gene: TRBJ1-5; abundance: once; CDR3aa: CASRARENQPQHF; CDR3nt: TGTGCCAGCAGGGCCAGGGAAAATCAGCCCCAGCATTTT
d_gene: TRBD2; v_gene: TRBV5-4; j_gene: TRBJ2-5; abundance: few; CDR3aa: CASSPTSRRGGETQYF; CDR3nt: TGTGCCAGCAGCCCCACTAGTAGACGGGGAGGGGAGACCCAGTACTTC